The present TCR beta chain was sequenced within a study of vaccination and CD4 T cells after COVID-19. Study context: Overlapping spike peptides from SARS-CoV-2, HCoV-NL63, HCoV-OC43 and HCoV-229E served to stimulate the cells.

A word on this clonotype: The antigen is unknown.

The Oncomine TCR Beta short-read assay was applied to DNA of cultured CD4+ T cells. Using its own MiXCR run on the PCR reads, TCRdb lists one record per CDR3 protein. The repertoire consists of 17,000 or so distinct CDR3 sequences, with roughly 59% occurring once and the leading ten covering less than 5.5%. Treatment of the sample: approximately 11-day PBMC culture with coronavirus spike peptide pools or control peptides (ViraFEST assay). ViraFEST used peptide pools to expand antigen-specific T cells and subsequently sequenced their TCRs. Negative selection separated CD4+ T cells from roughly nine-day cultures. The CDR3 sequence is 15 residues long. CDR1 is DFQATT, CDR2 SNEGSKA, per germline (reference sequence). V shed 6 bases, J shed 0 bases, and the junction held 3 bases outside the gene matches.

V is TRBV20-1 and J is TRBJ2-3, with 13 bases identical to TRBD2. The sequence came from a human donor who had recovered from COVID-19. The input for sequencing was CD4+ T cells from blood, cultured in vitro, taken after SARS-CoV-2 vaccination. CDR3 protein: CSAGTSGVSTDTQYF. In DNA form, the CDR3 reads TGCAGTGCGGGGACTAGCGGGGTTAGCACAGATACGCAGTATTTT.